A selection of T cell receptor beta chains follows, all from one sample in a study of synovial regulatory T cells in juvenile arthritis. TCRdb keeps only in-frame clones here, not all; method: immunoSEQ multiplex PCR. In all, the sample yields about 10,000 clones. Sequenced: Treg cells from blood. The receptors were gathered from a donor between 2 and 35 years old with juvenile idiopathic arthritis. Each CDR3 is given with its conserved first and last residue. Fields, in order: clone size, V gene, J gene, CDR3 protein. Size is stated for part of the rows, as once, few or many counts, or as a class when the clone is expanded.

-	TRBV28	TRBJ2-2	CASSLSRGGLRTGELFF
-	TRBV7-9	TRBJ2-7	CASSSGTGAWEQYF
medium-sized	TRBV6-4	TRBJ2-1	CASREHYNEQFF
-	TRBV5-6	TRBJ2-2	CASSLTPRGGAGELFF
-	TRBV11-2	TRBJ2-7	CASSEAGGPYEQYF
-	TRBV19	TRBJ1-2	CASSIFALTERSRGYGYTF
-	TRBV5-1	TRBJ1-4	CASSLRTGLNEKLFF
-	TRBV19	TRBJ1-2	CASSKRGYGYTF
-	TRBV5-1	TRBJ2-3	CASRSSPGVGTDTQYF
-	TRBV5-1	TRBJ2-7	CASRLLASYEQYF
-	TRBV5-1	TRBJ2-1	CASSLVRGRQYNEQFF
-	TRBV9	TRBJ2-7	CASSDGTSLSYEQYF
-	TRBV9	TRBJ2-1	CASSVLAGAYNEQFF
-	TRBV19	TRBJ1-5	CASSRQIRNQPQHF
-	TRBV7-9	TRBJ2-1	CASSLGRLAGTQFF
-	TRBV28	TRBJ1-2	CASSPLGSTNYGYTF
-	TRBV4-1	TRBJ1-2	CASSQVGAGGGYTF
-	TRBV7-2	TRBJ2-7	CASSPGASGVYEQYF
medium-sized	TRBV19	TRBJ2-6	CASSTTGANVLTF
-	TRBV6-5	TRBJ1-2	CASRLQGARGYTF
-	TRBV5-1	TRBJ1-2	CASSLAETGIGYGYTF
medium-sized	TRBV28	TRBJ2-7	CASTLGAGRSYEQYF
-	TRBV5-1	TRBJ1-4	CASNTGLNEKLFF
-	TRBV25-1	TRBJ2-3	CASSVSSTDTQYF
-	TRBV27	TRBJ1-5	CASRVTGGPGVYQPQHF
-	TRBV29-1	TRBJ1-2	CSVPGRDRHSYTF
-	TRBV15	TRBJ1-2	CATSRGSSREGYGYTF
-	TRBV27	TRBJ2-7	CASSAPTYEQYF
-	TRBV6-1	TRBJ2-2	CASSASGANTGELFF